The 17 T cell receptor beta chains presented below share a single source sample, sequenced in a study of T cell changes during pregnancy in multiple sclerosis. Here immunoSEQ multiplex PCR was the method, and the copy in TCRdb shows in-frame clones only, minus some. The sample lists 15,000 or so clones; about 86% were seen once. The sequences come from CD8+ T cells from peripheral blood mononuclear cells, collected in the first trimester of pregnancy. The origin of the receptors is a female donor with multiple sclerosis, enrolled in a pregnancy study.

The V and J genes are TRBV6-1 and TRBJ2-7; the D is unclear. The length of the CDR3 is 16 residues. CDR1 and CDR2 (germline): MNHNS, SASEGT. V lost 2 bases to trimming and J lost 5 bases, with 19 bases between them. CDR3 amino acids: CASSEFLTHLSHEQYF. As DNA, the CDR3 is TGTGCCAGCAGTGAATTTTTGACTCACCTCTCGCACGAGCAGTACTTC.

The chain has TRBV2 and TRBJ2-3; 9 bases line up with TRBD2. Losses at the gene ends were 8 bases for V and 4 bases for J; bases not matched to a gene: 10. CDR3 length equals 15 residues. Germline V gene sequence: CDR1 SNHLY, CDR2 FYNNEI. The CDR3 loop is CASVGIAGAPDTQYF. For the CDR3, the DNA is TGTGCCAGCGTCGGCATAGCGGGAGCCCCAGATACGCAGTATTTT.

This clone showed up just once. CDR3 DNA: TGTGCCTGGACTAGCGGGGGAACCTTTTGGTACTTC. Translating it yields CAWTSGGTFWYF. This rearrangement joins TRBV30 to TRBJ2-7; 10 bases are shared with TRBD2. Germline loops: CDR1 GTSNPN, CDR2 SVGIG (reference sequence). V shed 4 bases, J shed 12 bases, and the junction held 9 bases outside the gene matches. The CDR3 sequence is 12 residues long.

V gene TRBV6-5 combines with J gene TRBJ2-1; 11 positions match TRBD1. The CDR3 extends over 15 amino acids. Looked up from germline, CDR1 is MNHEY and CDR2 is SVGAGI. V lost 2 bases and J lost 7; bases outside the gene matches: 4. DNA of the CDR3: TGTGCCAGCAGTTACGGACAGGGGGCGGGTAATGAGCAGTTCTTC. Encoded protein: CASSYGQGAGNEQFF.

V usage is TRBV27 and J usage is TRBJ1-1; 8 positions agree with TRBD1. Germline values: CDR1 MNHEY, CDR2 SMNVEV (reference sequence). Trimming took 3 bases from V and 6 from J; bases not matched to a gene: 3. The CDR3 sequence is 13 residues long. Written as DNA, the CDR3 is TGTGCCAGCAGTTTCCAGGGGGCCGCTGAAGCTTTCTTT. This translates into CASSFQGAAEAFF.

This clone was seen a few times. The chain joins TRBV21-1 to TRBJ1-1. TRBV21-1 is flagged as a pseudogene. The CDR3 extends over 13 amino acids. CDR3 DNA sequence: TGTGCCAGCAGCAAATACTACGGCACTGAAGCTTTCTTT. Protein sequence: CASSKYYGTEAFF.

The CDR3 region is CASSVSGPRGSAYNEQFF. Here the CDR3 DNA reads TGTGCCAGCAGTGTCAGCGGTCCCAGGGGGAGCGCCTACAATGAGCAGTTCTTC. The chain has TRBV6-4 and TRBJ2-1, with 7 nucleotides matching TRBD1. Germline CDR1 reads MRHNA; CDR2 reads SNTAGT. This CDR3 has 18 amino acids. V trimming: 4 bases; J trimming: 2 bases; junction bases outside the gene matches: 14.

CDR3 region: CATSRIRGYEQYF. CDR3 coding DNA: TGTGCCACCAGCAGGATACGAGGCTACGAGCAGTACTTC. The genes are TRBV15 and TRBJ2-7; D is uncertain. The CDR3 consists of 13 residues. V lost 3 bases and J lost 3, with 9 bases in between. The germline V gene has CDR1 LNHNV and CDR2 YYDKDF (reference sequence).

This chain connects TRBV30 to TRBJ1-4; D call uncertain. The CDR3 has 12 residues. Germline V gives CDR1 GTSNPN, CDR2 SVGIG (reference sequence). The V end was cut by 2 bases, the J end by 4 bases, with 5 bases between. In DNA, the CDR3 is TGTGCCTGGAGTCGTAGTAATGAAAAACTGTTTTTT. Amino acids: CAWSRSNEKLFF.

The chain joins TRBV28 to TRBJ1-5, with D tentatively TRBD1 (5 bases). This CDR3 has 12 residues. Germline V gene lookup returns CDR1 MDHEN and CDR2 SYDVKM. V was shortened by 10 bases and J by 9 bases, with 16 bases between the two germline ends. In DNA form, the CDR3 reads TGTGCCAACCGAAAGGGGTCTGGGCCCCAGCATTTT. This translates into CANRKGSGPQHF. The whole variable domain, remainder taken from reference TRBV28 and TRBJ1-5, is DVKVTQSSRYLVKRTGEKVFLECVQDMDHENMFWYRQDPGLGLRLIYFSYDVKMKEKGDIPEGYSVSREKKERFSLILESASTNQTSMYLCANRKGSGPQHFGDGTRLSIL.

The gene calls are TRBV5-1 and TRBJ2-5; 9 bases match TRBD2. The assigned J gene may be wrong: the sequence end matches TRBJ2-7 better. Germline loops: CDR1 SGHRS, CDR2 YFSETQ. This CDR3 comprises 12 residues. The CDR3 here is CASRREGYEQYF. CDR3 DNA sequence: TGCGCCAGCCGGCGGGAGGGTTACGAGCAGTACTTC.

This chain joins TRBV15 and TRBJ2-1; 10 nucleotides align to TRBD2. Unmatched junction bases numbered 4, after V lost 1 base and J lost 7 bases. Germline V gives CDR1 LNHNV, CDR2 YYDKDF (reference sequence). The CDR3 spans 15 residues. The CDR3 DNA reads as TGTGCCACCAGCAGAGGGAGTAGCGGGAGGAATGAGCAGTTCTTC. Protein: CATSRGSSGRNEQFF.

This chain uses TRBV5-1 with TRBJ1-1; D gene uncertain. The germline gives CDR1 SGHRS, CDR2 YFSETQ. Trimming removed 4 bases from V and 0 bases from J, with 10 bases in between. The CDR3 totals 14 residues. The CDR3 region has the DNA TGCGCCAGCAGCAACGGAGACCTGAACACTGAAGCTTTCTTT. Translation: CASSNGDLNTEAFF. Complete variable domain (other parts from reference TRBV5-1 and TRBJ1-1): KAGVTQTPRYLIKTRGQQVTLSCSPISGHRSVSWYQQTPGQGLQFLFEYFSETQRNKGNFPGRFSGRQFSNSRSEMNVSTLELGDSALYLCASSNGDLNTEAFFGQGTRLTVV.

The chain joins TRBV4-1 to TRBJ1-2; possibly TRBD1 for D (5 bases). V lost 1 base and J 6 bases, leaving 12 bases between the germline ends. The CDR3 spans 14 residues. The germline V gene encodes CDR1 MGHRA and CDR2 YSYEKL. For the CDR3, the DNA is TGCGCCAGCAGCCAAGGGGGGGGATCTCATGGCTACACCTTC. Amino acid sequence: CASSQGGGSHGYTF.

V is TRBV2 and J is TRBJ2-7; TRBD1 matches 8 bases. Looked up from germline, CDR1 is SNHLY and CDR2 is FYNNEI. The ends lost 8 bases at V and 6 bases at J; junction bases unmatched: 12. This CDR3 has 14 amino acids. CDR3: CASVLTSQGGEQYF. The CDR3 bases are TGTGCCAGCGTCCTTACCTCACAGGGGGGCGAGCAGTACTTC.

This chain uses TRBV30 with TRBJ1-1; D is unresolved. This CDR3 has 12 residues. V was cut by 2 bases and J by 5 bases, with 9 bases left in between. Per germline, CDR1 GTSNPN and CDR2 SVGIG (reference sequence). The CDR3 region is CAWSWGGTEAFF. CDR3 sequence (DNA): TGTGCCTGGAGTTGGGGAGGGACTGAAGCTTTCTTT.

The rearrangement joins TRBV9 to TRBJ1-5, with D hard to call. The CDR3 runs 15 residues. The V end was cut by 4 bases, the J end by 4 bases, with 15 bases between. Germline V gene data show CDR1 as SGDLS and CDR2 as YYNGEE. Written as DNA, the CDR3 is TGTGCCAGCAGCCCCGAGGGTCGGGGAAATCAGCCCCAGCATTTT. The encoded protein is CASSPEGRGNQPQHF.